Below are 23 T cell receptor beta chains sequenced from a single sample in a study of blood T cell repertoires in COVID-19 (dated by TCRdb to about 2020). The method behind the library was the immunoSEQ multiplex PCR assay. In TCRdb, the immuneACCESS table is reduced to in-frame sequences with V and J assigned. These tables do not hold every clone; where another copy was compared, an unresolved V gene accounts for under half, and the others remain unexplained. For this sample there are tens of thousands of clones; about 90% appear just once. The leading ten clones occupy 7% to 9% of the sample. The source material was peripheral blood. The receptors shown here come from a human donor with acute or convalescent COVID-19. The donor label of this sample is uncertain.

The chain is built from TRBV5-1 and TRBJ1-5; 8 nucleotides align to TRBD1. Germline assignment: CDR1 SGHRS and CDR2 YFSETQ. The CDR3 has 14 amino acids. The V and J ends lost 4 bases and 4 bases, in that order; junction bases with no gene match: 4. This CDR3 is CASSHGTGNQPQHF. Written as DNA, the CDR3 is TGCGCCAGCAGCCATGGGACAGGTAATCAGCCCCAGCATTTT.

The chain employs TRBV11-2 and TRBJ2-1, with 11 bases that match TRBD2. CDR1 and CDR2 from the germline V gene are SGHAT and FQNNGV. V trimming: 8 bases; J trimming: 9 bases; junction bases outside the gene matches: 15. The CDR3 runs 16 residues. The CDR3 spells CASRRLDSGGVGEQFF. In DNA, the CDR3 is TGTGCCAGCCGGCGGCTCGATAGCGGGGGGGTCGGTGAGCAGTTCTTC. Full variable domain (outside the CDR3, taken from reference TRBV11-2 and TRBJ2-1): EAGVAQSPRYKIIEKRQSVAFWCNPISGHATLYWYQQILGQGPKLLIQFQNNGVVDDSQLPKDRFSAERLKGVDSTLKIQPAKLEDSAVYLCASRRLDSGGVGEQFFGPGTRLTVL.

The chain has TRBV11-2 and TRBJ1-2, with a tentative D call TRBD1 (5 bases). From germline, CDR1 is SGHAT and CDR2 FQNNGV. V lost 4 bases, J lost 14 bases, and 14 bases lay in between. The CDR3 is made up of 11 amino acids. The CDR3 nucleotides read TGTGCCAGCAGCTCCCCCGGGGGTGGAACCTTC. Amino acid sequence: CASSSPGGGTF.

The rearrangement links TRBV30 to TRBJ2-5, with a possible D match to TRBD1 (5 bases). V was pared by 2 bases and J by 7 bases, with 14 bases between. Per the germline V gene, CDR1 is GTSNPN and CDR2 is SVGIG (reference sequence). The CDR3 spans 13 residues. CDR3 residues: CAWSSVDGATQYF. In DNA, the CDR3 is TGTGCCTGGAGTTCAGTGGATGGGGCGACCCAGTACTTC.

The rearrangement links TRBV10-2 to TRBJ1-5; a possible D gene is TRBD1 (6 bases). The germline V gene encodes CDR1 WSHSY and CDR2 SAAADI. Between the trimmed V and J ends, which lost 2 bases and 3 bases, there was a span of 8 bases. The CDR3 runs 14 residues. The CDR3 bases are TGCGCCAGCAGTGAGACAGGGTACAATCAGCCCCAGCATTTT. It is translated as CASSETGYNQPQHF.

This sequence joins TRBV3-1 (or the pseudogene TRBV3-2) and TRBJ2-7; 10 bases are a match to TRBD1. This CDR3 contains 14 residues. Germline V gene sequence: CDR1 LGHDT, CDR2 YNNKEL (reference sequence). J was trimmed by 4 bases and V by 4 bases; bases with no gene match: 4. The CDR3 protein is CASSPGQGEYEQYF. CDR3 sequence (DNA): TGTGCCAGCAGCCCAGGACAGGGGGAGTACGAGCAGTACTTC.

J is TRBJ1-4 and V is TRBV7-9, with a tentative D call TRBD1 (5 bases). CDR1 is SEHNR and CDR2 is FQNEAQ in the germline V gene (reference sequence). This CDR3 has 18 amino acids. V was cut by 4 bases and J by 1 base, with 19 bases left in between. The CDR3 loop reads CASSSPAGRQQTNEKLFF. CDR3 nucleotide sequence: TGTGCCAGCAGCTCCCCGGCCGGTCGACAGCAAACTAATGAAAAACTGTTTTTT. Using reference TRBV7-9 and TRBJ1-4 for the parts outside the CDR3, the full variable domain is DTGVSQNPRHKITKRGQNVTFRCDPISEHNRLYWYRQTLGQGPEFLTYFQNEAQLEKSRLLSDRFSAERPKGSFSTLEIQRTEQGDSAMYLCASSSPAGRQQTNEKLFFGSGTQLSVL.

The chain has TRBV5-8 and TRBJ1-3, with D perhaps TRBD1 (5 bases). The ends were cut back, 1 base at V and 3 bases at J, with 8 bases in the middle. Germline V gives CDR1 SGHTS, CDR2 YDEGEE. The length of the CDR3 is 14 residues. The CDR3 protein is CASSLQGRGNTIYF. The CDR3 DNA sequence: TGTGCCAGCAGCTTGCAGGGTCGTGGAAACACCATATATTTT.

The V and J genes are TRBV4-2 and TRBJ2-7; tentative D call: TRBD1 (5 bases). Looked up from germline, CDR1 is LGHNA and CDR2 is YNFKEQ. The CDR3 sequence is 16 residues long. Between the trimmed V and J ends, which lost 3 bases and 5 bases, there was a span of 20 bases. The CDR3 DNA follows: TGTGCCAGCAGCCAGGATTTGCAGGGTTTTCCCGACGAGCAGTACTTC. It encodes CASSQDLQGFPDEQYF.

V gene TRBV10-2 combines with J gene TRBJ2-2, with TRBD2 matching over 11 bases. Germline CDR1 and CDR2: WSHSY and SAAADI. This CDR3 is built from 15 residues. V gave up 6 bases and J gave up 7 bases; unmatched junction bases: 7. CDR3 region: CASSASGGTLGELFF. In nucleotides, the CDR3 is TGCGCCAGCAGCGCTAGCGGGGGGACCCTCGGGGAGCTGTTTTTT.

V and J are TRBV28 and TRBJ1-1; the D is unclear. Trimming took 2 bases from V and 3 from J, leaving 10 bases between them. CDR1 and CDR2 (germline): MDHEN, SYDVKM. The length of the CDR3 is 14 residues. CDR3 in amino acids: CASSLVGRYTEAFF. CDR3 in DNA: TGTGCCAGCAGTTTAGTGGGGAGGTACACTGAAGCTTTCTTT.

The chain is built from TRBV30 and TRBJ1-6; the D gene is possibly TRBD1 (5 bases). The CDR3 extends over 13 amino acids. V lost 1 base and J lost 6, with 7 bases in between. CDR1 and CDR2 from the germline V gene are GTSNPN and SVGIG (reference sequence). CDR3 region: CAWSGGGNSPLHF. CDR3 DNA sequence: TGTGCCTGGAGTGGGGGGGGTAATTCACCCCTCCACTTT.

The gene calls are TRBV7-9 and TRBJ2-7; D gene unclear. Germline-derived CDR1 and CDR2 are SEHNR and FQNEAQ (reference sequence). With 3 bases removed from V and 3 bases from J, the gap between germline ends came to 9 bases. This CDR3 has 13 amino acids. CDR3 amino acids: CASSFGTRYEQYF. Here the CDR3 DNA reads TGTGCCAGCAGCTTTGGCACCCGCTACGAGCAGTACTTC.

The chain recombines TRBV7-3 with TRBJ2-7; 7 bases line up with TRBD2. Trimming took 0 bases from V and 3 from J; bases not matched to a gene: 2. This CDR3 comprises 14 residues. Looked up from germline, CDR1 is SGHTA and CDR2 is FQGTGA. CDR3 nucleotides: TGTGCCAGCAGCTTAACCCCGGGGGGCTACGAGCAGTACTTC. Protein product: CASSLTPGGYEQYF. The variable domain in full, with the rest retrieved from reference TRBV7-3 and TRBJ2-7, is GAGVSQTPSNKVTEKGKYVELRCDPISGHTALYWYRQSLGQGPEFLIYFQGTGAADDSGLPNDRFFAVRPEGSVSTLKIQRTERGDSAVYLCASSLTPGGYEQYFGPGTRLTVT.

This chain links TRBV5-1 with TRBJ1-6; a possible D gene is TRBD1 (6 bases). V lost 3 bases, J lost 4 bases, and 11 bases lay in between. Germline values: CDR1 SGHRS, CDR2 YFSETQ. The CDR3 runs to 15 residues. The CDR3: CASSSRDTYNSPLHF. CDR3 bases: TGCGCCAGCAGCTCCCGGGACACTTATAATTCACCCCTCCACTTT.

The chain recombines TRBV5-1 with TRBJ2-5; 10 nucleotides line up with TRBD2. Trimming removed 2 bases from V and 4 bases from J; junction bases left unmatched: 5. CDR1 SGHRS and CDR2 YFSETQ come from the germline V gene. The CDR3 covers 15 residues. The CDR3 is CASSFLAGVLETQYF. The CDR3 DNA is TGCGCCAGCAGCTTCCTAGCGGGGGTACTAGAGACCCAGTACTTC. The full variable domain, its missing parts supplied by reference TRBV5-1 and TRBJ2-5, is KAGVTQTPRYLIKTRGQQVTLSCSPISGHRSVSWYQQTPGQGLQFLFEYFSETQRNKGNFPGRFSGRQFSNSRSEMNVSTLELGDSALYLCASSFLAGVLETQYFGPGTRLLVL.

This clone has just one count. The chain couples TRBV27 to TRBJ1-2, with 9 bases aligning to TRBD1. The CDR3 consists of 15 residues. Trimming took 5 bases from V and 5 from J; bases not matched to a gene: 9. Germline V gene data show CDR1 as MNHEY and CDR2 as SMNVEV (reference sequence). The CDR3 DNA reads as TGTGCCAGCAGTCCATTGCCTGGGACAGGGTATGGCTACACCTTC. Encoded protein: CASSPLPGTGYGYTF.

CDR3 coding DNA: TGTGCCAGCAGTTACTCGTCGGGGAATGGCTACACCTTC. This sequence encodes CASSYSSGNGYTF. The chain recombines TRBV6-5 with TRBJ1-2; D gene uncertain. Germline V gene sequence: CDR1 MNHEY, CDR2 SVGAGI. V lost 0 bases to trimming and J lost 6 bases, with 8 bases between them. The CDR3 spans 13 residues.

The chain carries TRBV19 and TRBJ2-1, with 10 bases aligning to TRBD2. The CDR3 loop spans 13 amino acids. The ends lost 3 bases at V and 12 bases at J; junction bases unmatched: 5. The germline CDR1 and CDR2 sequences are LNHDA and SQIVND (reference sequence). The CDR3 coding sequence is TGTGCCAGTAGTATGCAGCGGGGGGGCCGGCAGTTCTTC. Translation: CASSMQRGGRQFF.

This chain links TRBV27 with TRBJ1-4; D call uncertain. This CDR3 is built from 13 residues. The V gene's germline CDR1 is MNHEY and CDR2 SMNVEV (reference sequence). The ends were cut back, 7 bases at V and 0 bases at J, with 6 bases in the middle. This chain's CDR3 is CASKTSTNEKLFF. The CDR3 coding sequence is TGTGCCAGCAAAACATCAACTAATGAAAAACTGTTTTTT.

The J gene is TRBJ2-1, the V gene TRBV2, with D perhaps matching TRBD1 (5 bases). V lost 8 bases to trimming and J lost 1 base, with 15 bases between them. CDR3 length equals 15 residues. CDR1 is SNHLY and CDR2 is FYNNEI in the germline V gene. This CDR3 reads CASQTVPGSYNEQFF. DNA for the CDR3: TGTGCCAGCCAGACGGTCCCAGGGTCCTACAATGAGCAGTTCTTC.

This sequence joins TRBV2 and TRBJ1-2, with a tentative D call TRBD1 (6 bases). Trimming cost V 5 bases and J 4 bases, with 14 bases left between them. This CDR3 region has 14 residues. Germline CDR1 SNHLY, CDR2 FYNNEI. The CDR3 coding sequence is TGTGCCAGCAGTTTTTATCAGGGGCCCTATGGCTACACCTTC. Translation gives CASSFYQGPYGYTF.

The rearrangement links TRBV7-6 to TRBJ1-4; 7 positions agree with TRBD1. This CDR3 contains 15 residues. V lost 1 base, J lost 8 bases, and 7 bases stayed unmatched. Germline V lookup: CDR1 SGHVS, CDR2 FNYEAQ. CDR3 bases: TGTGCCAGCAGCTTAGGAACAGGGGTTTGGGAAAAACTGTTTTTT. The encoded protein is CASSLGTGVWEKLFF.